This T cell receptor (beta chain) was identified in a study of T cells in Graves' hyperthyroidism and ophthalmopathy. Whole-study results and caveats: Blood also showed most of the thyroid clonotypes that were expanded above 0.001.

Inclusion characteristics of ophthalmopathy patients comprised a Clinical Activity Score of at least 3, a NOSPECS grade of at least 4, and duration under 3 months. Uncontrolled infection, other autoimmune disease, pregnancy or lactation excluded patients. Diagnosing involved the use of clinical symptoms, serum thyroxine and TRAb, thyroid ultrasound and orbital computed tomography. As to this clonotype: Its antigen is undetermined. At one boundary the junction diverges from the germline segment, which might be a read error.

The germline gives CDR1 SGDLS, CDR2 YYNGEE. The CDR3 is 15 amino acids. Template material for amplifying TCR beta CDR3 regions consisted of RNA transcripts. The TCR CDR3 was amplified in a first-round RT-PCR using the HTBI primer set. TCRdb called the multiplex PCR reads again in MiXCR, with one record for every CDR3 protein. The sample has a few hundred thousand distinct CDR3 sequences, roughly 23% seen once; the top ten hold about half. The sequence came from a woman between 65 and 79 years old with Graves' ophthalmopathy. The chain links TRBV9 to TRBJ2-3; TRBD2 matches 11 bases. Sequencing was performed on blood. The CDR3 DNA follows: TGTGCCAGCAGCGCTACTAGCGGGAGCACAGAAACGCAGTATTTT. Its protein is CASSATSGSTETQYF.